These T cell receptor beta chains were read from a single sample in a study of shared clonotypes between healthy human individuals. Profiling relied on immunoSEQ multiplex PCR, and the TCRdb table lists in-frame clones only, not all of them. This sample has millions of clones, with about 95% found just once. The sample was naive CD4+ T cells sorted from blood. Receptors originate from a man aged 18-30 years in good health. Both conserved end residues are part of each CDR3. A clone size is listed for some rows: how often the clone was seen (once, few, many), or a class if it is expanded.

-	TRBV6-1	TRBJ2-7	CASSEYRLGSYEQYF
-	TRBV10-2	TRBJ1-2	CASTRGGNYGYTF
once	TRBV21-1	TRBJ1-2	CASSKEGRRYGYTF
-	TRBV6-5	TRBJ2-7	CASSYRDRGLYEQYF
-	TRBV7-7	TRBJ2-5	CASSLGTDRRFQETQYF
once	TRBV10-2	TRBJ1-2	CASSDWDIEAHGYTF
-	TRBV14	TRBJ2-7	CASSQLPDRGYEQYF
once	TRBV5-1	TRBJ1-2	CASSLGGYGYTF
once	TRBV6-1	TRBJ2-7	CASKQAGAVEQYF
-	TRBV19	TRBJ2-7	CASSINGPGESYEQYF
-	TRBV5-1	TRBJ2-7	CASSLATGGSYEQYF
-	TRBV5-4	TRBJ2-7	CASSLAGSYEQYF
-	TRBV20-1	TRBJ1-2	CSGTGYFF
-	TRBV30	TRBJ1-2	CALDPGQNNLNYGYTF
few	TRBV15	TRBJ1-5	CATNRDSNQPQHF
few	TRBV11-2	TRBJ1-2	CASSLARGSYGYTF
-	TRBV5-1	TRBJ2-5	CASSLFLTVLGGPEETQYF
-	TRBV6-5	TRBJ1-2	CASSFRDRGTYGYTF
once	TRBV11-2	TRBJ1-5	CASSLAVGGNQPQHF
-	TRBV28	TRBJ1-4	CASKRQTTNEKLFF
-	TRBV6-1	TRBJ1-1	CASSGRRNTEAFF
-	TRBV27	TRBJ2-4	CASSPLRLAGGPVAKNIQYF
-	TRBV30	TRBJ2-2	CAWSAGNTGELFF
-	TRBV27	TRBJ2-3	CASSRSKVGTFSGGRTDTQYF